The T cell receptor beta chain described here comes from a study of cytomegalovirus exposure and HLA in healthy donors. A multiplex PCR was run with 60 Vbeta primers and 13 Jbeta primers. Produced via immunoSEQ multiplex PCR; TCRdb's table is partial and in-frame only. Counted here are 150,000 to 200,000 clones, about 87% occurring once; the ten biggest clones make up around 1.5%. Remarks on this clone: The antigen remains unidentified.

Findings and caveats of the study: TCR beta sequences reportedly predicted most subjects' HLA-A and HLA-B alleles accurately. For cytomegalovirus status, the classifier reportedly gave diagnoses with high specificity and sensitivity. Later analysis placed DRB1 highest and HLA-C lowest in TCR association rates, which differed by HLA locus.

The source material was PBMCs. This sequence originates from a woman aged 18 to 35 in good health and CMV-seronegative.

CDR3 loop: CASRAGTKKYGYTF. CDR3 in DNA: TGCGCCAGCAGGGCCGGGACAAAAAAATATGGCTACACCTTC. V usage is TRBV10-1 and J usage is TRBJ1-2; D might be TRBD1 (6 bases). V was clipped by 6 bases and J by 5 bases, with 16 bases between them. CDR3 length equals 14 residues. Per the germline V gene, CDR1 is WNHNN and CDR2 is SYGVQD (reference sequence).